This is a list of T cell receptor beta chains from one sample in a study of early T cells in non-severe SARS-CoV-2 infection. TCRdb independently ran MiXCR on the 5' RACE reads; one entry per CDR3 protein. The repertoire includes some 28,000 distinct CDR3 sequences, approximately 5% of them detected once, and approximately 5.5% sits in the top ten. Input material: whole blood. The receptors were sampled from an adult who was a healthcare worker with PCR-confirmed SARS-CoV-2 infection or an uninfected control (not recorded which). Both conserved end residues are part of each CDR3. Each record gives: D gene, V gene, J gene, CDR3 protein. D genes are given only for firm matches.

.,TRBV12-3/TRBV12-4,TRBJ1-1,CASAPETGVGGMNTEAFF
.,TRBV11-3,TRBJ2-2,CASSLRVKDTGELFF
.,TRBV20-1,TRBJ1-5,CSAYPSNQPQHF
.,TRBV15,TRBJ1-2,CATRGSGDPYGYTF
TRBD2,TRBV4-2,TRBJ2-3,CASSQEQAGGLTDTQYF
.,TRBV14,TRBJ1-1,CASSQVRGVGTEAFF
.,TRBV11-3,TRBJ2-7,CASSSQALLRNFSYEQYF
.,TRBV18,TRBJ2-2,CASSSKTATGELFF
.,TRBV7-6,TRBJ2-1,CASTLTDRDTAYNEQFF
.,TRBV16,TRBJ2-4,CASSQYTPIQYF
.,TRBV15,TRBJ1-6,CATSRGAGPNSPLHF
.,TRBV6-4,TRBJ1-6,CASSASPGNSPLHF
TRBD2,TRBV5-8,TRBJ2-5,CASSLALTSGGETQYF
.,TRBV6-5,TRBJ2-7,CASSPRDNRREEQYF
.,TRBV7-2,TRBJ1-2,CASNGVSYGYTF
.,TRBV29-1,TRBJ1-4,CSVQGRGKKLFF
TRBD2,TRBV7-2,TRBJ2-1,CASSLSYQSSGSYNEQFF
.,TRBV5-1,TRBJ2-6,CASSLRDSGANVLTF
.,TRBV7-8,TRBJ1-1,CASSLAGRNTEAFF
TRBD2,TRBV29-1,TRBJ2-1,CSVDLSGAQFF
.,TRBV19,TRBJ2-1,CASSGGGDEQFF
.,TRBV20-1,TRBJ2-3,CSASLRQEGTDTQYF
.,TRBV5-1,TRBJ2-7,CAGSLEDPRAEQYF
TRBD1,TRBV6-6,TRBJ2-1,CASSPGTGVNNEQFF
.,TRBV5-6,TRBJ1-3,CASRFQGGLNTIYF
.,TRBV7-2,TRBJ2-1,CASSRTSLSSYNEQFF
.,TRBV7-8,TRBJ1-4,CASSRSMPSEKLFF